This is a list of T cell receptor beta chains from one sample in a study of T cells in localized non-small cell lung cancer. Method: immunoSEQ multiplex PCR; TCRdb's copy keeps in-frame clones and lacks some. The sample contains 30,000 to 40,000 clones, roughly nine tenths of which appear only once. Source: peripheral blood, taken before any cancer treatment. These receptors were collected from a man aged 40 to 69 with stage I lung adenocarcinoma. Each CDR3 is given with its conserved first and last residue. The D gene is left open where the match is weak. Part of the rows lack a size; the others show once, few, many or a class for expanded clones.

d_gene	abundance	v_gene	j_gene	CDR3aa	CDR3nt
.	once	TRBV19	TRBJ1-1	CASSNGYTEAFF	TGTGCCAGTAGCAACGGGTACACTGAAGCTTTCTTT
TRBD1	.	TRBV11-2	TRBJ1-2	CASSLERTGSGYTF	TGTGCCAGCAGCTTAGAGCGGACAGGGAGCGGCTACACCTTC
.	.	TRBV9	TRBJ1-2	CASSGGRQEIFYGYTF	TGTGCCAGCAGCGGGGGGCGGCAGGAGATTTTCTATGGCTACACCTTC
.	.	TRBV13	TRBJ2-5	CASSPTGRGTQYF	TGTGCCAGCAGCCCGACAGGGAGGGGGACCCAGTACTTC
.	.	TRBV11-2	TRBJ1-1	CASSLGAMNTEAFF	TGTGCCAGCAGCTTAGGGGCCATGAACACTGAAGCTTTCTTT
.	.	TRBV18	TRBJ2-1	CASSPQDGEQFF	TGTGCCAGCTCACCACAGGATGGTGAGCAGTTCTTC
TRBD2	.	TRBV5-4	TRBJ2-7	CASSYGGSYEQYF	TGTGCCAGCAGCTACGGGGGGTCCTACGAGCAGTACTTC
.	.	TRBV6-5	TRBJ1-5	CASSPTDSNQPQHF	TGTGCCAGCAGCCCGACAGATAGCAATCAGCCCCAGCATTTT
.	.	TRBV10-1	TRBJ1-6	CASSAASLNSPLHF	TGCGCCAGCAGTGCGGCTAGCCTTAATTCACCCCTCCACTTT
TRBD1	few	TRBV11-1	TRBJ2-7	CASSLGQGTYEQYF	TGTGCCAGCAGCTTAGGACAGGGAACCTACGAGCAGTACTTC
TRBD1	.	TRBV6-5	TRBJ2-1	CASRGTGRGNEQFF	TGTGCCAGCAGAGGGACAGGGCGAGGGAATGAGCAGTTCTTC
TRBD1	.	TRBV7-8	TRBJ1-2	CASSFWTGGQDGYTF	TGTGCCAGCAGCTTCTGGACAGGGGGCCAGGATGGCTACACCTTC
.	.	TRBV5-1	TRBJ2-2	CASSSAGRLTGELFF	TGCGCCAGCAGCTCCGCGGGCAGACTCACCGGGGAGCTGTTTTTT
TRBD1	.	TRBV19	TRBJ2-7	CASKDRGQDEQYF	TGTGCCAGTAAGGACAGGGGGCAAGACGAGCAGTACTTC
.	.	TRBV19	TRBJ1-2	CASRDLGDYGYTF	TGTGCCAGTAGGGACTTAGGGGACTATGGCTACACCTTC
.	.	TRBV5-6	TRBJ1-3	CASSLRTATPESGNTIYF	TGTGCCAGCAGCTTGAGAACAGCGACCCCTGAGTCTGGAAACACCATATATTTT
.	.	TRBV10-3	TRBJ1-3	CAISGPQVDLSGNTIYF	TGTGCCATCAGTGGACCTCAGGTAGATCTCTCTGGAAACACCATATATTTT
.	.	TRBV5-1	TRBJ2-7	CASSLDPITYEQYF	TGCGCCAGCAGCCTCGACCCTATAACCTACGAGCAGTACTTC
.	.	TRBV6-5	TRBJ2-7	CASGDGSYEQYF	TGTGCCAGCGGGGACGGATCCTACGAGCAGTACTTC
.	.	TRBV2	TRBJ2-5	CASSERGQLGTQYF	TGTGCCAGCAGTGAAAGGGGCCAACTTGGGACCCAGTACTTC
TRBD1	.	TRBV29-1	TRBJ2-5	CSAGTAQETQYF	TGCAGCGCTGGGACAGCCCAAGAGACCCAGTACTTC
.	.	TRBV27	TRBJ2-5	CASRIISRGIETQYF	TGTGCCAGCAGAATAATAAGCCGGGGGATTGAGACCCAGTACTTC
.	.	TRBV18	TRBJ1-1	CASSPLSISLEAFF	TGTGCCAGCTCACCACTTTCGATCAGCCTGGAAGCTTTCTTT
.	.	TRBV6-5	TRBJ1-5	CASSLEGGGKPQHF	TGTGCCAGCAGTCTAGAGGGGGGCGGAAAGCCCCAGCATTTT
.	.	TRBV7-2	TRBJ1-5	CASSPRGGGNQPQHF	TGTGCCAGCAGCCCCCGTGGCGGAGGCAATCAGCCCCAGCATTTT
.	.	TRBV19	TRBJ1-5	CASGHQWVTGLSNQPQHF	TGTGCCAGTGGACACCAATGGGTAACAGGGCTAAGCAATCAGCCCCAGCATTTT
.	.	TRBV13	TRBJ2-7	CASSHRGRPYEQYF	TGTGCCAGCAGCCACCGGGGCCGCCCCTACGAGCAGTACTTC